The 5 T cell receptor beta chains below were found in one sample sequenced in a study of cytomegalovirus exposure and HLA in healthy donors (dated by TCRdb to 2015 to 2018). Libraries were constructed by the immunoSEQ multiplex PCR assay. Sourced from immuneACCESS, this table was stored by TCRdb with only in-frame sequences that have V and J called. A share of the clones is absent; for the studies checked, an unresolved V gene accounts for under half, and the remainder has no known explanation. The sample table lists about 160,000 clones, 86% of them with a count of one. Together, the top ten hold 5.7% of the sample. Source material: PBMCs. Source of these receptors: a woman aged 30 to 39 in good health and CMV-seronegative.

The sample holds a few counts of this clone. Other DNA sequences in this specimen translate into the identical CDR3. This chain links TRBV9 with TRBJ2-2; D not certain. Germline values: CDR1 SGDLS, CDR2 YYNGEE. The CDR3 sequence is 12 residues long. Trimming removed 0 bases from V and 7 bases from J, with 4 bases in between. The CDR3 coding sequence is TGTGCCAGCAGCGTAGTGAACGGGGAGCTGTTTTTT. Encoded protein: CASSVVNGELFF. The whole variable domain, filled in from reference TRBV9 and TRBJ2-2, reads DSGVTQTPKHLITATGQRVTLRCSPRSGDLSVYWYQQSLDQGLQFLIQYYNGEERAKGNILERFSAQQFPDLHSELNLSSLELGDSALYFCASSVVNGELFFGEGSRLTVL.

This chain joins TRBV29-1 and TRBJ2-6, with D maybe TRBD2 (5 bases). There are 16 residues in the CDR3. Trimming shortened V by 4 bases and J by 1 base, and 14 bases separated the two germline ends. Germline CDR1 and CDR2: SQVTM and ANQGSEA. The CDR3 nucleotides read TGCAGCGTTGCCGGTGCGGACTTTTCTGGGGCCAACGTCCTGACTTTC. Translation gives CSVAGADFSGANVLTF.

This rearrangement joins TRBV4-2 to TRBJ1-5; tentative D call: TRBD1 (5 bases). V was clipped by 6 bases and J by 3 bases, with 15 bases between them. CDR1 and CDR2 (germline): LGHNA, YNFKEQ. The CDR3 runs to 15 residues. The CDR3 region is CASSPARANNQPQHF. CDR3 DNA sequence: TGTGCCAGCAGTCCGGCCAGGGCGAACAATCAGCCCCAGCATTTT.

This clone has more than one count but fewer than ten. The CDR3 DNA is TGTGCCAGTAGGAATCAGAACTATGGCTACACCTTC. Translated, it gives CASRNQNYGYTF. This chain uses TRBV19 with TRBJ1-2; unclear D gene. There are 12 residues in the CDR3. Trimming shortened V by 6 bases and J by 2 bases, and 7 bases separated the two germline ends. Germline assignment: CDR1 LNHDA and CDR2 SQIVND (reference sequence).

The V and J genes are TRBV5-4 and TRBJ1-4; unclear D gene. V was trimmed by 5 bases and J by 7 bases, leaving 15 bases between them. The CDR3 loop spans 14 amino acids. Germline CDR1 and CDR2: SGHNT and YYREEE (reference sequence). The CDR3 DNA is TGTGCCAGCAGAAAGAGTGCAACGGGTGAAAAACTGTTTTTT. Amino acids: CASRKSATGEKLFF.